The 26 T cell receptor beta chains given below trace back to one sample, sequenced in a study of blood T cells in healthy people across ages. Combining a sample-barcoded 5' primer with a J-beta primer mix, a second PCR ran for about 7 to 11 cycles. TCRdb reprocessed the 5' RACE reads with MiXCR, giving one entry per CDR3 protein. The data show 1.8 million or so distinct CDR3 sequences, with roughly 43% seen just once and 20% to 25% held by the top ten. Sequencing was done on a sample of blood. Receptors were obtained from a human donor in good health.

The rearrangement joins TRBV2 to TRBJ1-3; D unresolved. V lost 4 bases, J lost 7 bases, and 11 bases lay in between. Germline V lookup: CDR1 SNHLY, CDR2 FYNNEI. The CDR3 runs to 13 residues. The CDR3 spells CASSGGLRNTIYF. In DNA, the CDR3 is TGTGCCAGCAGTGGGGGTTTGCGGAACACCATATATTTT.

This clonotype was counted only a few times. The chain links TRBV7-2 to TRBJ1-5; the D is unclear. The V end was cut by 5 bases, the J end by 4 bases, with 15 bases between. CDR1 and CDR2 from the germline V gene are SGHTA and FQGNSA. The length of the CDR3 is 15 residues. DNA for the CDR3: TGTGCCAGCAGCCTAAGGACTGTTTCTAATCAGCCCCAGCATTTT. Encoded protein: CASSLRTVSNQPQHF.

The chain carries TRBV4-3 and TRBJ1-2, with D maybe TRBD1 (5 bases). V lost 1 base and J lost 3, with 18 bases in between. Germline values: CDR1 LGHNA, CDR2 YSLEER. The CDR3 spans 17 residues. CDR3: CASSQGTSTATYYGYTF. The CDR3 nucleotides read TGCGCCAGCAGCCAAGGGACTTCGACAGCAACCTACTATGGCTACACCTTC.

This clonotype was counted only a few times. The junction does not match germline at one end; this may be a read error. The chain uses TRBV7-2 and TRBJ2-7; D is possibly TRBD1 or TRBD2 (5 bases each). CDR3 length equals 20 residues. Germline CDR1 and CDR2: SGHTA and FQGNSA. CDR3 DNA sequence: TGTGCCAGCGGCTTTACGCCCTACCAGGGAGTCGAGTCCGTTAACTACGAGCAGTACTTC. Translated, it gives CASGFTPYQGVESVNYEQYF.

Concerning this clonotype itself: At one boundary the junction diverges from the germline segment, which might be a read error. V usage is TRBV6-5 and J usage is TRBJ2-5; TRBD2 matches at 8 bases. The CDR3 runs to 13 residues. CDR1 and CDR2 (germline): MNHEY, SVGAGI. The CDR3 loop reads CATSSGIQETQYF. CDR3 nucleotide sequence: TGTGCCACCAGTAGCGGGATTCAAGAGACCCAGTACTTC.

This rearrangement joins TRBV7-2 to TRBJ2-3; D unresolved. This CDR3 region has 15 residues. Germline assignment: CDR1 SGHTA and CDR2 FQGNSA. V was clipped by 7 bases and J by 0 bases, with 14 bases between them. CDR3 DNA: TGTGCCAGCATCGCAACGATCCTTAGCACAGATACGCAGTATTTT. This encodes CASIATILSTDTQYF.

This clonotype occurred a few times. The chain is built from TRBV7-9 and TRBJ2-7; D gene ambiguous. The germline V and J ends were trimmed by 8 bases and 2 bases, with 22 bases remaining between them. The CDR3 extends over 16 amino acids. Germline lookup yields CDR1 SEHNR and CDR2 FQNEAQ (reference sequence). The CDR3 reads CASGPLRSDGTYEQYF. Written as DNA, the CDR3 is TGTGCCAGCGGCCCGCTCAGGTCGGACGGAACCTACGAGCAGTACTTC.

The rearrangement links TRBV6-1 to TRBJ2-5, with 7 nucleotides matching TRBD2. CDR3 length: 16 residues. With 4 bases clipped from V and 1 base from J, the junction kept 9 bases outside the gene matches. Germline V gives CDR1 MNHNS, CDR2 SASEGT. Here the CDR3 DNA reads TGTGCCAGCAGTGGCGACCTAGCGGATCTCCAAGAGACCCAGTACTTC. Translating gives CASSGDLADLQETQYF.

The chain carries TRBV28 and TRBJ2-2; unclear D gene. Germline V CDR1 and CDR2: MDHEN, SYDVKM. The CDR3 is made up of 14 amino acids. With 6 bases removed from V and 3 bases from J, the gap between germline ends came to 11 bases. The CDR3 loop is CASSNILYTGELFF. DNA for the CDR3: TGTGCCAGCAGCAATATACTCTACACCGGGGAGCTGTTTTTT.

This clonotype showed up just a few times. The gene calls are TRBV12-3 or TRBV12-4 and TRBJ1-5; 8 bases match TRBD1. Trimming took 6 bases from V and 3 from J; bases not matched to a gene: 4. The CDR3 length is 14 residues. The CDR3 DNA sequence: TGTGCCAGCAGCGAGGGACAGGCCAATCAGCCCCAGCATTTT. It is translated as CASSEGQANQPQHF.

This clonotype was recorded many times. This sequence joins TRBV6-2 or TRBV6-3 and TRBJ2-1, with TRBD2 matching over 10 bases. V was clipped by 4 bases and J by 3 bases; unmatched bases: 3. The CDR3 has 15 residues. CDR1 and CDR2 from the germline V gene are MNHEY and SVGEGT. The CDR3 coding sequence is TGTGCCAGCAGTTCCGAGCGGGGGGGCTACAATGAGCAGTTCTTC. It translates to CASSSERGGYNEQFF.

The CDR3 bases are TGCAGTGCTAGACGACCGGGACAGGGAATGGACGGCTACACCTTC. Protein product: CSARRPGQGMDGYTF. V gene TRBV20-1 combines with J gene TRBJ1-2, with 9 positions matching TRBD1. The CDR3 totals 15 residues. Germline-derived CDR1 and CDR2 are DFQATT and SNEGSKA (reference sequence). V was pared by 2 bases and J by 8 bases, with 12 bases of the junction left unmatched.

This clonotype was counted a few times. The chain uses TRBV20-1 and TRBJ2-6; tentative D call: TRBD1 (6 bases). The CDR3 extends over 17 amino acids. Deletions cut 0 bases from V and 0 bases from J, with 12 bases between. From germline, CDR1 is DFQATT and CDR2 SNEGSKA (reference sequence). The CDR3 DNA is TGCAGTGCTAGAGAACAGGGAATTGGCTCTGGGGCCAACGTCCTGACTTTC. Amino acids: CSAREQGIGSGANVLTF.

J is TRBJ2-1 and V is TRBV20-1, with 7 bases lining up with TRBD1. The J segment lost 13 bases and the V segment lost 5 bases, leaving 14 bases of the junction unmatched. From germline, CDR1 is DFQATT and CDR2 SNEGSKA (reference sequence). This CDR3 region has 13 residues. The CDR3 bases are TGCAGTGCTCGACGTGGGGACAGAGAGACCCAGTTCTTC. Translating gives CSARRGDRETQFF.

The chain carries TRBV7-3 and TRBJ2-3, with 12 bases fitting TRBD2. CDR3 length: 16 amino acids. CDR1 is SGHTA and CDR2 is FQGTGA in the germline V gene. Losses at the gene ends were 5 bases for V and 4 bases for J; bases not matched to a gene: 7. In nucleotides, the CDR3 is TGTGCCAGCAGCGGAGCTAGCGGGGGGGCAGCAGATACGCAGTATTTT. Translated, it gives CASSGASGGAADTQYF.

The chain combines TRBV7-2 with TRBJ2-4; the match to TRBD2 covers 8 bases. This CDR3 has 17 amino acids. V gave up 1 base and J gave up 0 bases; unmatched junction bases: 5. Per the germline V gene, CDR1 is SGHTA and CDR2 is FQGNSA. This CDR3 reads CASSLEFGGGAKNIQYF. In DNA, the CDR3 is TGTGCCAGCAGCTTAGAGTTCGGGGGGGGAGCCAAAAACATTCAGTACTTC.

The chain links TRBV12-3 or TRBV12-4 to TRBJ2-2; no firm D call. There are 12 residues in the CDR3. Between the trimmed V and J ends, which lost 5 bases and 6 bases, there was a span of 7 bases. CDR3 region: CASSRRAGELFF. The CDR3 bases are TGTGCCAGCAGTCGACGCGCCGGGGAGCTGTTTTTT.

The chain recombines TRBV20-1 with TRBJ1-5, with D perhaps matching TRBD1 (6 bases). CDR3 length: 15 amino acids. The ends were cut back, 3 bases at V and 2 bases at J, with 14 bases in the middle. Germline V CDR1 and CDR2: DFQATT, SNEGSKA (reference sequence). In DNA, the CDR3 is TGCAGTGCTAGTGGGACAAGGGGTGGCAATCAGCCCCAGCATTTT. This encodes CSASGTRGGNQPQHF.

This sequence joins TRBV7-3 and TRBJ2-5; TRBD2 might be the D (6 bases). V gave up 1 base and J gave up 7 bases, with 13 bases separating them. Per the germline V gene, CDR1 is SGHTA and CDR2 is FQGTGA. The CDR3 has 14 residues. This CDR3 reads CASSLNPGDGTQYF. CDR3 bases: TGTGCCAGCAGCTTAAATCCGGGGGATGGGACCCAGTACTTC.

This clonotype turned up a few times. The V call is TRBV6-1, the J call TRBJ2-7; 9 bases line up with TRBD2. Looked up from germline, CDR1 is MNHNS and CDR2 is SASEGT. V was clipped by 6 bases and J by 2 bases; unmatched bases: 5. This CDR3 region has 14 residues. The CDR3 DNA follows: TGTGCCAGCAGAGCTAGCGGGGACGCCTACGAGCAGTACTTC. Protein: CASRASGDAYEQYF.

The genes are TRBV12-3 or TRBV12-4 and TRBJ1-2; unclear D gene. The CDR3 is made up of 16 amino acids. V lost 0 bases and J 4 bases, leaving 15 bases between the germline ends. The CDR3 loop is CASSLAGSSSGYGYTF. CDR3 coding DNA: TGTGCCAGCAGTTTAGCGGGAAGTTCCTCGGGCTATGGCTACACCTTC.

This clonotype was found a few times. The genes are TRBV29-1 and TRBJ2-3; 10 bases match TRBD2. The CDR3 is 15 residues long. The J segment lost 6 bases and the V segment lost 1 base, leaving 7 bases of the junction unmatched. Germline CDR1 is SQVTM and CDR2 is ANQGSEA. The CDR3 here is CSVEGLAGGWDTQYF. The CDR3, as DNA: TGCAGCGTTGAAGGGTTAGCGGGGGGATGGGATACGCAGTATTTT.

As regards this clonotype: One end of the junction does not line up with germline, which may come from a read error. V is TRBV19 and J is TRBJ2-1; D may be TRBD2 (6 bases). This CDR3 is 13 amino acids long. In germline, CDR1 is LNHDA, CDR2 SQIVND (reference sequence). In DNA, the CDR3 is TGTGCCAGTAGGAGGACGGACTACGATGAGCAGTTCTTC. Translated, it gives CASRRTDYDEQFF. The variable domain in full, with the rest retrieved from reference TRBV19 and TRBJ2-1, is DGGITQSPKYLFRKEGQNVTLSCEQNLNHDAMYWYRQDPGQGLRLIYYSQIVNDFQKGDIAEGYSVSREKKESFPLTVTSAQKNPTAFYLCASRRTDYDEQFFGPGTRLTVL.

The J gene is TRBJ2-5, the V gene TRBV5-4; possibly TRBD2 for D (8 bases). The CDR3 spans 16 residues. Germline CDR1 is SGHNT and CDR2 is YYREEE (reference sequence). V lost 4 bases to trimming and J lost 5 bases, with 21 bases between them. For the CDR3, the DNA is TGTGCCAGCAGCCAGGGGACTAGTCCACAGGGGGAGACCCAGTACTTC. The encoded protein is CASSQGTSPQGETQYF.

This clonotype has only a few counts. The genes are TRBV6-2 or TRBV6-3 and TRBJ2-7; D is ambiguous. The CDR3 spans 13 residues. V was shortened by 1 base and J by 6 bases, with 10 bases between the two germline ends. Germline CDR1 is MNHEY and CDR2 is SVGEGT. In nucleotides, the CDR3 is TGTGCCAGCAGTTACTTTGCGACGGGCGAGCAGTACTTC. Translating gives CASSYFATGEQYF.

The CDR3 DNA sequence: TGTGCCAGCAACTCGAGGGACCGCGGAAATGAGCAGTTCTTC. Translation: CASNSRDRGNEQFF. The rearrangement uses TRBV12-3 or TRBV12-4 and TRBJ2-1, with D possibly being TRBD1 or TRBD2 (5 bases each). Trimming shortened V by 7 bases and J by 7 bases, and 17 bases separated the two germline ends. This CDR3 is 14 amino acids long.